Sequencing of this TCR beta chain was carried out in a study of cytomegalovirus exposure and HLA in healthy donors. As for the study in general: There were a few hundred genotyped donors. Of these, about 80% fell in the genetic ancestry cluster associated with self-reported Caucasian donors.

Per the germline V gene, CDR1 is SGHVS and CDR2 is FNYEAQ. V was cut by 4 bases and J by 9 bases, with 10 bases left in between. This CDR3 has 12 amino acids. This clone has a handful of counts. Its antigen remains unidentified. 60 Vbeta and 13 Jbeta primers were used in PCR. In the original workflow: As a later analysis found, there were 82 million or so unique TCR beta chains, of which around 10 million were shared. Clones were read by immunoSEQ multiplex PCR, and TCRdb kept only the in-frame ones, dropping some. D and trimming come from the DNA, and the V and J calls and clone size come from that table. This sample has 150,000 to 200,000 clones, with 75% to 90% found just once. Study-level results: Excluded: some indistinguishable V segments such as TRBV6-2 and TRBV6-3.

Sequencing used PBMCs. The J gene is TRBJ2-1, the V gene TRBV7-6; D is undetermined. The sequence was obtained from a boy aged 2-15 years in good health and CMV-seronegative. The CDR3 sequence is CASSSRRFEQFF. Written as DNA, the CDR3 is TGTGCCAGCAGCTCCCGCAGGTTTGAGCAGTTCTTC.